These T cell receptor beta chains were read from a single sample in a study of PD-1 blockade in classical Hodgkin lymphoma. Measured with immunoSEQ multiplex PCR; TCRdb has only the in-frame clones, and not every one. The table shows 100,000 to 130,000 clones, with roughly 87% occurring only once. The sequences come from peripheral blood mononuclear cells (PBMCs), collected before the second cycle of nivolumab. These receptors came from a human donor with classical Hodgkin lymphoma. CDR3s include the opening cysteine and the closing phenylalanine or tryptophan. D genes are given only for firm matches. A row's size may be missing; if present it is once, few, many or a size class.

J gene | V gene | clone size | D gene | CDR3 protein | CDR3 DNA
TRBJ2-4 | TRBV19 | NA | TRBD1 | CASSIGDRGSNIQYF | TGTGCCAGTAGTATAGGGGACAGGGGATCGAACATTCAGTACTTC
TRBJ2-1 | TRBV2 | NA | NA | CASSDPRSSGGGEQFF | TGTGCCAGCAGTGATCCGAGATCTAGCGGAGGGGGTGAGCAGTTCTTC
TRBJ2-5 | TRBV11-2 | NA | NA | CASSLFTVRETQYF | TGTGCCAGCAGCTTATTCACGGTCCGAGAGACCCAGTACTTC
TRBJ1-4 | TRBV30 | once | NA | CAWRRCNEKLFF | TGTGCCTGGAGGCGATGTAATGAAAAACTGTTTTTT
TRBJ2-1 | TRBV29-1 | NA | TRBD2 | CSVEGLAGGPRNEQFF | TGCAGCGTTGAGGGGCTAGCGGGAGGGCCTAGAAATGAGCAGTTCTTC
TRBJ2-3 | TRBV7-2 | NA | TRBD2 | CASSFATSGTDTQYF | TGTGCCAGCAGCTTCGCAACTAGCGGCACAGATACGCAGTATTTT
TRBJ2-2 | TRBV5-1 | once | TRBD2 | CASSLDGTSGRGRTGELFF | TGCGCCAGCAGCTTGGACGGGACTAGCGGGAGGGGACGGACCGGGGAGCTGTTTTTT
TRBJ2-4 | TRBV5-4 | NA | TRBD2 | CASSLIAVSREGVKNIQYF | TGTGCCAGCAGCTTGATAGCCGTTTCGCGGGAGGGGGTCAAAAACATTCAGTACTTC
TRBJ2-7 | TRBV28 | NA | NA | CASSLRIEGSTTYEQYF | TGTGCCAGCAGTTTAAGGATAGAGGGCTCGACTACCTACGAGCAGTACTTC
TRBJ2-7 | TRBV6-5 | NA | TRBD2 | CASRVLKGLHYEQYF | TGTGCCAGCAGAGTATTAAAGGGACTACACTACGAGCAGTACTTC
TRBJ2-3 | TRBV11-3 | NA | TRBD2 | CASSLGVRLAGETDTQYF | TGTGCCAGCAGCTTAGGAGTCCGACTAGCGGGAGAGACAGATACGCAGTATTTT
TRBJ2-7 | TRBV6-5 | NA | NA | CASSYIDISYEQYF | TGTGCCAGCAGTTACATCGACATATCCTACGAGCAGTACTTC
TRBJ1-2 | TRBV9 | NA | NA | CASSGEGGANNYGYTF | TGTGCCAGCAGCGGAGAAGGAGGGGCAAATAACTATGGCTACACCTTC
TRBJ2-1 | TRBV28 | NA | NA | CASSYRASYNEQFF | TGTGCCAGCAGTTATAGAGCATCCTACAATGAGCAGTTCTTC
TRBJ2-1 | TRBV7-9 | NA | TRBD2 | CASSFWASGVYEQFF | TGTGCCAGCAGCTTTTGGGCTAGCGGAGTATATGAGCAGTTCTTC
TRBJ1-5 | TRBV28 | NA | NA | CASSLWQGNQPQHF | TGTGCCAGCAGTTTATGGCAGGGGAATCAGCCCCAGCATTTT
TRBJ2-7 | TRBV7-6 | NA | NA | CASSSGDETEQYF | TGTGCCAGCAGCTCCGGCGATGAAACCGAGCAGTACTTC
TRBJ2-4 | TRBV7-2 | NA | NA | CASSPYLGGKNIQYF | TGTGCCAGCAGCCCCTACTTAGGGGGCAAAAACATTCAGTACTTC
TRBJ2-7 | TRBV19 | NA | NA | CASSMGVGSYEQYF | TGTGCCAGTAGTATGGGGGTGGGATCATACGAGCAGTACTTC
TRBJ1-2 | TRBV27 | NA | NA | CASSLTIHSSINYGYTF | TGTGCCAGCAGTTTAACTATACACTCTTCCATTAACTATGGCTACACCTTC
TRBJ2-1 | TRBV10-1 | NA | TRBD1 | CASSDRTGGGNEQFF | TGCGCCAGCAGTGACCGGACAGGGGGGGGCAATGAGCAGTTCTTC
TRBJ1-2 | TRBV4-3 | NA | NA | CASSQEAHRDTYGYTF | TGCGCCAGCAGCCAAGAGGCCCACCGGGACACCTATGGCTACACCTTC
TRBJ2-3 | TRBV19 | NA | TRBD2 | CASSQTLAGVVDTQYF | TGTGCCAGTAGTCAAACCCTAGCGGGAGTGGTGGATACGCAGTATTTT
TRBJ1-2 | TRBV15 | NA | NA | CATSRDYGQLYGYTF | TGTGCCACCAGCAGAGATTATGGTCAGTTATATGGCTACACCTTC
TRBJ1-3 | TRBV7-2 | few | NA | CASSSRWGSGNTIYF | TGTGCCAGCAGCTCCCGCTGGGGGTCGGGAAACACCATATATTTT
TRBJ1-2 | TRBV19 | NA | NA | CASNPGALQFYGYTF | TGTGCCAGTAATCCAGGGGCCCTCCAGTTCTATGGCTACACCTTC
TRBJ2-1 | TRBV15 | NA | TRBD1 | CATSRDRPGTAHNEQFF | TGTGCCACCAGCAGAGATCGCCCCGGGACAGCGCACAATGAGCAGTTCTTC
TRBJ1-4 | TRBV28 | NA | NA | CASSFRTATNEKLFF | TGTGCCAGCAGTTTTCGGACAGCAACTAATGAAAAACTGTTTTTT
TRBJ2-7 | TRBV6-5 | NA | TRBD2 | CASSYSRASGNREQYF | TGTGCCAGCAGTTACTCGAGGGCTAGCGGGAACCGCGAGCAGTACTTC
TRBJ2-7 | TRBV18 | NA | NA | CASSPTASLYEQYF | TGTGCCAGCTCACCAACAGCGAGCCTCTACGAGCAGTACTTC
TRBJ2-1 | TRBV7-2 | NA | TRBD1 | CASSLQRTGGPYNEQFF | TGTGCCAGCAGCTTGCAAAGGACAGGGGGACCCTACAATGAGCAGTTCTTC
TRBJ2-7 | TRBV30 | NA | NA | CAWSVARPRAYEQYF | TGTGCCTGGAGTGTGGCAAGACCAAGAGCTTACGAGCAGTACTTC
TRBJ2-1 | TRBV7-2 | NA | NA | CASSFLPRGGRENEQFF | TGTGCCAGCAGCTTTCTACCCCGAGGGGGTAGGGAAAATGAGCAGTTCTTC
TRBJ2-2 | TRBV18 | NA | TRBD2 | CASSQGLLNTGELFF | TGTGCCAGCTCACAGGGACTATTGAACACCGGGGAGCTGTTTTTT
TRBJ2-3 | TRBV11-2 | NA | TRBD1 | CASSRPDRDGTDTQYF | TGTGCCAGCAGCCGACCCGACAGGGATGGCACAGATACGCAGTATTTT